This T cell receptor (beta chain) appears in the sequencing data of a study of post-analysis software for immune sequencing data. Germline trimming cut 5 bases from V and 2 bases from J; bases unmatched to any gene: 4. The CDR3 extends over 13 amino acids. Per the germline V gene, CDR1 is SGHRS and CDR2 is YFSETQ. The library was made from cDNA and included unique molecular identifiers. In TCRdb, the PCR reads were re-called with MiXCR into one record per CDR3 protein. The sample holds about 160,000 distinct CDR3 sequences, approximately 35% seen once. This clonotype was seen ten or more times. Its antigen is undetermined. Study outcomes and limitations: Higher frequency in patients than in controls was seen for about five TRBV segments, with TRBV5-6, TRBV5-1 and TRBV20-1 among them. Controls showed significantly higher normalized Chao1 diversity than did multiple sclerosis patients.

The chain uses TRBV5-1 and TRBJ2-7, with TRBD1 matching over 7 bases. This specimen was blood, taken after autologous hematopoietic stem cell transplantation. The origin of this receptor is a girl aged 10 to 17 with multiple sclerosis. The CDR3: CASRGDSPYEQYF. The DNA of the CDR3 is TGCGCCAGCAGAGGGGACAGCCCCTACGAGCAGTACTTC.